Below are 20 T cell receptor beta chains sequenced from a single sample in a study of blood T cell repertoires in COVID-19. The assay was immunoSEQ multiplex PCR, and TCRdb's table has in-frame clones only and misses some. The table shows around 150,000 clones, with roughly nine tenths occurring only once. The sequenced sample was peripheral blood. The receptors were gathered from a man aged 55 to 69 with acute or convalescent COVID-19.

The DNA for the CDR3 is TGTGCCAGCAGCTACACGGGACTCTACCAAGAGACCCAGTACTTC. Translated, it gives CASSYTGLYQETQYF. The V and J genes are TRBV11-1 and TRBJ2-5, with D possibly TRBD2 on 6 matching bases. This CDR3 has 15 residues. V lost 4 bases and J lost 0, with 12 bases in between. Per the germline V gene, CDR1 is SGHAT and CDR2 is FQDESV (reference sequence).

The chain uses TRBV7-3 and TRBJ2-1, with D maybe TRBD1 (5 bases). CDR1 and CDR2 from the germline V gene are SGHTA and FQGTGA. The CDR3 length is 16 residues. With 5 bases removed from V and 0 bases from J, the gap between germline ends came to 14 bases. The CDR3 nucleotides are TGTGCCAGCAGCCAAAGACAGATTACCTCCTACAATGAGCAGTTCTTC. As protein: CASSQRQITSYNEQFF.

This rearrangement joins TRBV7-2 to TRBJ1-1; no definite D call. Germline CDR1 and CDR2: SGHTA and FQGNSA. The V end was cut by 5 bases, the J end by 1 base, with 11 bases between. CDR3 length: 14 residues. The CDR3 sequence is CASSLFGGNTEAFF. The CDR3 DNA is TGTGCCAGCAGCCTCTTCGGTGGGAACACTGAAGCTTTCTTT.

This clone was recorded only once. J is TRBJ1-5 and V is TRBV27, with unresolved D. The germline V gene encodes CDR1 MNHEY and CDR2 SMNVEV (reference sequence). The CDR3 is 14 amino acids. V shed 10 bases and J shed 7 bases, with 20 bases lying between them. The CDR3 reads CATPDPPWEQPQHF. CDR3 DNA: TGTGCCACCCCGGACCCTCCTTGGGAGCAGCCCCAGCATTTT.

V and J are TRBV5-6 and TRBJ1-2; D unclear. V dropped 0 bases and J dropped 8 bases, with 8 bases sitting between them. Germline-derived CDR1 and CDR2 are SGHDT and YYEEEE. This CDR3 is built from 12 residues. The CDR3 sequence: CASSLGQRGYTF. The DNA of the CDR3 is TGTGCCAGCAGCTTGGGGCAGAGGGGCTACACCTTC.

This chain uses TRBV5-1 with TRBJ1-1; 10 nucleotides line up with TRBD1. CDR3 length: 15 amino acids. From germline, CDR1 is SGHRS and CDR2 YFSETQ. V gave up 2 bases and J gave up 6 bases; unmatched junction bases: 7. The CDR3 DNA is TGCGCCAGCAGCTTACCAAGGACAGGGGGTGCTGAAGCTTTCTTT. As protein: CASSLPRTGGAEAFF.

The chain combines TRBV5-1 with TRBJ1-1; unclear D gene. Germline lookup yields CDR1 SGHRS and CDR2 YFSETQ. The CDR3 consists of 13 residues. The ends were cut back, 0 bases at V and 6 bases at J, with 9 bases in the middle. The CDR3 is CASSLASGSEAFF. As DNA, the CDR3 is TGCGCCAGCAGCTTGGCTTCAGGCTCTGAAGCTTTCTTT.

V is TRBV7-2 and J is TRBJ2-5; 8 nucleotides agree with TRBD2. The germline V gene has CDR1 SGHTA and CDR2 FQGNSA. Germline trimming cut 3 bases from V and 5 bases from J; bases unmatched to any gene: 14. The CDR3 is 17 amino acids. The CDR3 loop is CASSFLGSGGLGETQYF. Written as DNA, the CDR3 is TGTGCCAGCAGCTTCCTGGGGAGCGGGGGCTTGGGCGAGACCCAGTACTTC.

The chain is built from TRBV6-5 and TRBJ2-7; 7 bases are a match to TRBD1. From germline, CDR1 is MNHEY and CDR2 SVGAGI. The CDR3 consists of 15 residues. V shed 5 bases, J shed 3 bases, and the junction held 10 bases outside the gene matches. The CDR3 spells CASSTDRDQYYEQYF. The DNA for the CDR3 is TGTGCCAGCAGTACCGACAGGGACCAGTACTACGAGCAGTACTTC.

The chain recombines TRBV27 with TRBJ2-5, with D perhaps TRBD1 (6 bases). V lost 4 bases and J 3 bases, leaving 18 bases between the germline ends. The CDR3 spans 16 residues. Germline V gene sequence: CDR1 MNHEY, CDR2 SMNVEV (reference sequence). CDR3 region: CASSCFNREAEETQYF. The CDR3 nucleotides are TGTGCCAGCAGTTGTTTCAACAGGGAAGCGGAAGAGACCCAGTACTTC.

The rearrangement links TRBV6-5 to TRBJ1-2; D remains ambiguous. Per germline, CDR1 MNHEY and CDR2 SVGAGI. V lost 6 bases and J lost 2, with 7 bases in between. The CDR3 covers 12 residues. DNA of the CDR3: TGTGCCAGCAGCTCCCCCAACTATGGCTACACCTTC. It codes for CASSSPNYGYTF.

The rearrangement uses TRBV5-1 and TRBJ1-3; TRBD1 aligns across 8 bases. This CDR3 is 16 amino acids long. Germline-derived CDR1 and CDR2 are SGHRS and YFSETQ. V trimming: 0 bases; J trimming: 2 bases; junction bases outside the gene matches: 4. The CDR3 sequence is CASSLEQGGAGNTIYF. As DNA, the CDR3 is TGCGCCAGCAGCTTGGAACAGGGGGGAGCTGGAAACACCATATATTTT.

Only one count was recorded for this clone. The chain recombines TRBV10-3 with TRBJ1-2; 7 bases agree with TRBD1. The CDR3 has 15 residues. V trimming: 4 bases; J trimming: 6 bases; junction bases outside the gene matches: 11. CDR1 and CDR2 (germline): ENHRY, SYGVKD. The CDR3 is CAISAGQRERDGYTF. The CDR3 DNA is TGTGCCATCAGTGCGGGACAGCGCGAGAGGGATGGCTACACCTTC.

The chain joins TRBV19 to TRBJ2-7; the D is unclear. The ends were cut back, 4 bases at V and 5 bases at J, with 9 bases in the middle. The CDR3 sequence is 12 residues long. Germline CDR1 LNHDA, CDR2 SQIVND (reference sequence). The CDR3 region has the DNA TGTGCCAGTAGTAGGTACGGTGACGAGCAGTACTTC. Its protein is CASSRYGDEQYF. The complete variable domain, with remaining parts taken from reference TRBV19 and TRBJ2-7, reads DGGITQSPKYLFRKEGQNVTLSCEQNLNHDAMYWYRQDPGQGLRLIYYSQIVNDFQKGDIAEGYSVSREKKESFPLTVTSAQKNPTAFYLCASSRYGDEQYFGPGTRLTVT.

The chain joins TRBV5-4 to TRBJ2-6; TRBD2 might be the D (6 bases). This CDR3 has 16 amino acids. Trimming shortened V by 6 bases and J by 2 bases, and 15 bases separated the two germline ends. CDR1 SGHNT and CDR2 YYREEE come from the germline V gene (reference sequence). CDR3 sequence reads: CASTRGSLTGANVLTF. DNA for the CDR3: TGTGCCAGCACCCGGGGGAGCCTCACTGGGGCCAACGTCCTGACTTTC.

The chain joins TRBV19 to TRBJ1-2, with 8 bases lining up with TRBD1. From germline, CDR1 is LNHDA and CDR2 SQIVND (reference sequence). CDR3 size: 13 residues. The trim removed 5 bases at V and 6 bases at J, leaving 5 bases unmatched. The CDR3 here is CASSDRGSDGYTF. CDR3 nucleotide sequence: TGTGCCAGTAGTGACAGGGGAAGCGATGGCTACACCTTC.

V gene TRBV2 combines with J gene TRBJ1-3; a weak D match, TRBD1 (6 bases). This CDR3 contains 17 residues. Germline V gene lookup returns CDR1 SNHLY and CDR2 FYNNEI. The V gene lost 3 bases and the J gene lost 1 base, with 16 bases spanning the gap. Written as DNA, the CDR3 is TGTGCCAGCAGTGAGGTGGGGGCGCGGAGTTCTGGAAACACCATATATTTT. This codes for CASSEVGARSSGNTIYF.

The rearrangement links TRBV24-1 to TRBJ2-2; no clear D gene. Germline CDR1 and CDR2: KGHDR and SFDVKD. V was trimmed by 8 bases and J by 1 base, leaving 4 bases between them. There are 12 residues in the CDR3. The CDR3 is CATNGNTGELFF. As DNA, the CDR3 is TGTGCCACCAACGGGAACACCGGGGAGCTGTTTTTT.

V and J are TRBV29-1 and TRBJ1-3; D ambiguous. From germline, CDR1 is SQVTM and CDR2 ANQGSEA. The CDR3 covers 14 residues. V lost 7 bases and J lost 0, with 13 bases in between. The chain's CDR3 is CSAVERVSGNTIYF. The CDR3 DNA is TGCAGCGCCGTAGAGAGAGTCTCTGGAAACACCATATATTTT.

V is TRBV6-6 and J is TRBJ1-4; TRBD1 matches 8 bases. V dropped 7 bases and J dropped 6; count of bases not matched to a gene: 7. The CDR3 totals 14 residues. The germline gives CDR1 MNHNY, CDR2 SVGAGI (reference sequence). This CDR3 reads CASKETGEYEKLFF. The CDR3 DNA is TGTGCCAGCAAAGAGACAGGGGAATATGAAAAACTGTTTTTT.